This T cell receptor (beta chain) was documented in a study of PD-L1 blockade in urothelial cancer. Background on the study: Samples came from 3 weeks, at the second dose, and 6 weeks into treatment. Reported median T cell count for blood samples was more than 140,000.

Study results and caveats: A below-median TCR clonality in blood before treatment predicted better survival.

Spike-ins of synthetic TCR analog templates went into each PCR. Produced via immunoSEQ multiplex PCR; TCRdb's table is partial and in-frame only. The repertoire consists of over 100,000 clones, with around 90% occurring once and the leading ten covering around 4%. Documented time point: peripheral blood 6 weeks after treatment start. Germline CDR1 LGHNA, CDR2 YSLEER. Trimming took off 0 bases at V and 4 bases at J, with 9 bases between the two ends. The CDR3 length is 14 residues. Note on this clone: The antigen remains unidentified.

This receptor was identified in a man aged 60-69 years with urothelial cancer. This material consisted of PBMCs, taken around atezolizumab (anti-PD-L1) treatment. V gene TRBV4-3 combines with J gene TRBJ1-1, with D unclear. The DNA for the CDR3 is TGCGCCAGCAGCCAAGATGCGGGGAGCACTGAAGCTTTCTTT. This translates into CASSQDAGSTEAFF.